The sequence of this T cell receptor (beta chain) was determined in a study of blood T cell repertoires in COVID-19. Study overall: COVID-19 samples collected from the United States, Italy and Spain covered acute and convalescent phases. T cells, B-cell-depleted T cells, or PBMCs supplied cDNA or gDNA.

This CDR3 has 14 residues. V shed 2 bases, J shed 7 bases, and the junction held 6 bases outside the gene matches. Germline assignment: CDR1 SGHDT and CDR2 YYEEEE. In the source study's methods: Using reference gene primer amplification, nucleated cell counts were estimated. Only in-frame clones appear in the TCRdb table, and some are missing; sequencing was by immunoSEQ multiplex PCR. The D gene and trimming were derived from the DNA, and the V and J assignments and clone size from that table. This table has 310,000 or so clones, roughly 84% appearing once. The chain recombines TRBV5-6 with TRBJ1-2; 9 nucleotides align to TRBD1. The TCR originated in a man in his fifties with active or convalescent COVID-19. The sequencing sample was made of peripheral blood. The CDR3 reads CASSFWDRVGGYTF. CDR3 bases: TGTGCCAGCAGCTTTTGGGACAGGGTCGGTGGCTACACCTTC.